This is a list of T cell receptor beta chains from one sample in a study of blood T cell repertoires in COVID-19. The protocol was immunoSEQ multiplex PCR, while the TCRdb copy is restricted to in-frame clones and leaves out a portion. The sample shows around 260,000 clones, approximately 83% of them seen only once. Sequences were obtained from PBMCs or T cells enriched from blood (not recorded which). The receptors originated from a woman aged 25 to 39 who had recovered from COVID-19. Both conserved end residues are part of each CDR3. D genes are given only for firm matches. Rows may omit the clone size; those that give it use once, few, many or a size class.

DNA,CDR3,size,V,J,D
TGTGCCAGCAGACAGCTTAGTACCTACGAGCAGTACTTC,CASRQLSTYEQYF,NA,TRBV11-2,TRBJ2-7,NA
TGTGCCATCAGAGGACAGGGAGACGACTATGGCTACACCTTC,CAIRGQGDDYGYTF,NA,TRBV10-3,TRBJ1-2,TRBD1
TGTGCCAGCAGTTACTCGATACAGGGAGAGACCCAGTACTTC,CASSYSIQGETQYF,NA,TRBV6-5,TRBJ2-5,NA
TGCGCCAGCAGCCTCGGTGAAAGCAATCAGCCCCAGCATTTT,CASSLGESNQPQHF,NA,TRBV4-1,TRBJ1-5,NA
TGTGCCAGCACGGTTGAACAGGGCTTAAGAGGTGAGCAGTTCTTC,CASTVEQGLRGEQFF,NA,TRBV28,TRBJ2-1,NA
TGTGCCAGCAGCCAAGGGGGAGCTGACACAGATACGCAGTATTTT,CASSQGGADTDTQYF,NA,TRBV7-3,TRBJ2-3,NA
TGTGCCAGTAGTATCGGGGGGGTCCGCGAGCAGTACTTC,CASSIGGVREQYF,NA,TRBV19,TRBJ2-7,TRBD2
TGTGCCAGCAATGACAGGGTCACTGAAGCTTTCTTT,CASNDRVTEAFF,NA,TRBV2,TRBJ1-1,TRBD1
TGTGCCAGCAGCTTAGCGGGACAGGGCTCCTACGAGCAGTACTTC,CASSLAGQGSYEQYF,NA,TRBV11-2,TRBJ2-7,TRBD1
TGTGCCAGCAGTTCGCCCGACAGGGCCCTAGGGCCCCAGCATTTT,CASSSPDRALGPQHF,NA,TRBV28,TRBJ1-5,TRBD1
TGTGCCAGCAGTTACAAGGGGACCGGGGAGCTGTTTTTT,CASSYKGTGELFF,NA,TRBV12-3/TRBV12-4,TRBJ2-2,NA
TGTGCCAGCAGCCCGTTGACAGGGTTCTATGGCTACACCTTC,CASSPLTGFYGYTF,NA,TRBV4-2,TRBJ1-2,TRBD1
TGTGCCAGCAGCTTAGAGCAGGGCAGCAATCAGCCCCAGCATTTT,CASSLEQGSNQPQHF,NA,TRBV7-9,TRBJ1-5,NA
TGTGCCAGCAGCTTAAACCCCTCGGGCACTGAAGCTTTCTTT,CASSLNPSGTEAFF,NA,TRBV7-3,TRBJ1-1,NA
TGTGCCAGCAGCCAAGAAGGAGGGTTCTCGGCCAAAAACATTCAGTACTTC,CASSQEGGFSAKNIQYF,once,TRBV3-1/TRBV3-2,TRBJ2-4,NA
TGTGCCAGTACCGGAGACAGTTTCCAAGAGACCCAGTACTTC,CASTGDSFQETQYF,NA,TRBV19,TRBJ2-5,NA
TGTGCCAGTAGTCCCATCTTTGGGACAGGGGGCACTGAAGCTTTCTTT,CASSPIFGTGGTEAFF,NA,TRBV19,TRBJ1-1,TRBD1
TGTGCCAGCAGCCTTTCCAGCGGGGTAAATGAGCAGTTCTTC,CASSLSSGVNEQFF,NA,TRBV7-2,TRBJ2-1,TRBD2
TGTGCCAGCAGCTCTGCTGGTAGACTAGCGGGAGGCAATGAGCAGTTCTTC,CASSSAGRLAGGNEQFF,NA,TRBV5-4,TRBJ2-1,TRBD2
TGTGCCAGCAGCCGGGACAGTATGGTCTACGAGCAGTACTTC,CASSRDSMVYEQYF,NA,TRBV6-5,TRBJ2-7,TRBD1
TGTGCCAGCAGTTTAGAGAGTACTGAAGCTTTCTTT,CASSLESTEAFF,NA,TRBV28,TRBJ1-1,NA